This TCR beta chain was captured in a study of early T cells in non-severe SARS-CoV-2 infection. Findings of the study overall: Anti-spike CD8 responses were favored by VDJdb matching, which missed private and CD4 specificities.

Individually, cDNA molecules had unique molecular identifiers attached to them. TCRdb called the 5' RACE reads again in MiXCR, with one record for every CDR3 protein. Here the sample spans under 50,000 distinct CDR3 sequences, about 23% being singletons. The V and J ends lost 3 bases and 6 bases respectively, with 6 bases between them. CDR3 length equals 11 residues. This clonotype was seen a handful of times. Its antigen is unidentified. This specimen was whole blood, taken at baseline. This chain links TRBV12-3 or TRBV12-4 with TRBJ2-7; possible D gene TRBD1, 5 bases. The receptor was isolated from an adult who was a healthcare worker with PCR-confirmed SARS-CoV-2 infection or an uninfected control (not recorded which). The CDR3 sequence: CASSFQGEQYF. In nucleotides, the CDR3 is TGTGCCAGCAGTTTTCAGGGCGAGCAGTACTTC.